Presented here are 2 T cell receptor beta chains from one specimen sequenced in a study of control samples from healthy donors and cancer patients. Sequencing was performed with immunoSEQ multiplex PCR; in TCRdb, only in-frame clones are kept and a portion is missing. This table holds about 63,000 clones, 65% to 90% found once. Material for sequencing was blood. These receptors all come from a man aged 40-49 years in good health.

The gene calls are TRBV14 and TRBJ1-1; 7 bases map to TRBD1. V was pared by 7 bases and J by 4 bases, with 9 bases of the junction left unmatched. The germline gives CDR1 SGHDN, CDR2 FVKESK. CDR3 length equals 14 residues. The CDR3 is CASTLYRGATEAFF. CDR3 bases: TGTGCCAGCACCCTATACAGGGGCGCCACTGAAGCTTTCTTT.

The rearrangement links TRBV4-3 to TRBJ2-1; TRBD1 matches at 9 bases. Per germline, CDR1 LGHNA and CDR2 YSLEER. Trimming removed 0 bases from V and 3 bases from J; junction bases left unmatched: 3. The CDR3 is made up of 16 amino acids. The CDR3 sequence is CASSQDLGQGYNEQFF. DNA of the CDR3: TGCGCCAGCAGCCAAGACCTGGGACAGGGCTACAATGAGCAGTTCTTC.